This T cell receptor beta chain was sequenced during a study of radiation and T cells in renal cell carcinoma. Per the germline V gene, CDR1 is SGDLS and CDR2 is YYNGEE. This CDR3 region has 12 residues. The V and J ends lost 0 bases and 5 bases respectively, with 4 bases between them. Study observations and caveats: Without pretreatment biopsies, baseline tumor clonotype presence was undetermined. From baseline, blood top tumor clonotypes peaked at 2 weeks post-radiation.

A note on this clone: Its antigen is not known.

Data came from immunoSEQ multiplex PCR; TCRdb stores just in-frame clones and leaves some out. The sample shows about 60,000 clones, around three quarters of them seen only once. Time point in this sample: blood 2 weeks post-SBRT. As for treatment: 15 Gy SBRT to primary tumor, nephrectomy 4 weeks later. The chain links TRBV9 to TRBJ2-3; D unresolved. The starting material was blood, obtained from a patient whose treatment included radiotherapy and nephrectomy. The clonotype comes from a man aged 55 to 70 with renal cell carcinoma. CDR3: CASSVDRDTQYF. CDR3 DNA sequence: TGTGCCAGCAGCGTAGACCGAGATACGCAGTATTTT.